This T cell receptor (beta chain) emerged from a study of T cell repertoires in cytomegalovirus infection. Overall study context: Shared public TCR beta signatures pointed to both CMV infection and a matching HLA type. Study-wide results and caveats: Across the ex vivo response, the dominant clonotypes were HLA-C-restricted CMV-specific TCR beta clonotypes. People with CMV and the relevant HLA were identified by cumulative public TCR beta family frequency.

There are many counts of this clonotype. Its antigen remains unidentified. From the reads, TCRdb called clonotypes with MiXCR, one entry per CDR3 protein. The table has 200,000 or so distinct CDR3 sequences, 28% seen once. The material sequenced was PBMCs. The receptor was isolated from a human donor in good health (CMV status not recorded). Some clones in this sample may be carry-over from other donors' samples.

For the CDR3, the DNA is TGCGCCAGCAGCCCTCAGTCACCGATCCGACACGAGCAGTACTTC. As protein: CASSPQSPIRHEQYF. The V and J genes are TRBV4-1 and TRBJ2-7; D is uncertain. The V and J ends lost 4 bases and 5 bases respectively, with 18 bases between them. Per germline, CDR1 MGHRA and CDR2 YSYEKL. CDR3 length: 15 residues.